Given below is one T cell receptor (beta chain) in context. The table lists this clonotype with a few counts. It has no known antigen specificity. Per-base qualities were not stored, and no clone one base away is much larger. Reading from cysteine to phenylalanine, the CDR3 counts 17 amino acids. Only the CDR3 DNA is retained, 51 bases long and in frame from the first base. V and J are trimmed by 6 bases and 0 bases, and the gene matches miss 9 bases of the junction. This sample was taken from a study (dated by TCRdb to the mid-2010s). Some background on the complete study: The study tested whether tumor-infiltrating Tregs in breast cancer are recruited from blood Tregs or converted in situ from other CD4+ T cell subsets.

Study-wide findings and limitations: Tumor memory CD4+ T cell TCR gene usage clustered with blood and lymph node memory CD4+ cells and lymph node naive CD4+ cells. Rather than covering whole repertoires, validation in the larger cohort was restricted to a single TCR beta V-J rearrangement. The TCR alpha and beta sequences of tumor-infiltrating Tregs showed the greatest overlap with tumor naive CD4+ T cells, followed by blood naive CD4+ T cells.

The Miltenyi Naive CD4+ T Cell Isolation kit was used to purify naive CD4+ T cells, and Tregs were depleted with CD25 microbeads. Tregs, naive and memory CD4+ T cells from tumor, blood and ipsilateral draining lymph nodes of about five breast cancer patients underwent full-length TCR alpha and beta sequencing. Tumor tissue and lymph nodes from ipsilateral axillary dissection were perfused with PBS, minced and digested with collagenase I and hyaluronidase. Ficoll density gradient centrifugation was used to isolate mononuclear cells from either lymph nodes or 45 to 65 ml of peripheral blood. Sorted cell populations were confirmed by FACS to exceed 90% purity. Amplification of full-length TCR variable regions was done by 5' RACE PCR using constant-region reverse primers, and this step was followed by semi-nested PCR with Nested Universal Primer A. Using the ReliaPrep RNA Cell Miniprep System, total RNA was extracted, and the SMARTer RACE 5'/3' Kit was then used to reverse transcribe the RNA into 5'RACE-ready cDNA. Multiplex adaptors were used to barcode the full-length TCR alpha and beta libraries, which were then sequenced on an Illumina MiSeq. Concerning the study's data processing: For each of nine subset-tissue groups, sequencing data from the five patients were pooled, and the groups were compared by unsupervised clustering of TCR gene usage. Repertoire similarity was calculated with the Morisita-Horn index, weighting shared sequences by their contribution to each repertoire. TCRdb redid the processing of the public reads, applying fastp at Q25 and MiXCR, and retained in-frame beta chains. Under each unique CDR3 protein, matching rows form one entry showing the most common genes and DNA. None of the V and J calls come from the authors' own analysis; TCRdb made them. The sample contains approximately 7,000 distinct CDR3 sequences, around 50% of them found a single time. The ten top clones hold over 2.5% of the sample.

This clonotype originated in a female donor with breast cancer. The specimen was naive CD4+ T cells sorted from a lymph node. The intended sense of this specimen's cell subset or site label: naive CD4+ T cells, CD4+CD45RA+CD25-. The chain joins TRBV12-3 or TRBV12-4 to TRBJ2-1, with 9 junctional bases fitting TRBD2. The DNA sequence follows: TGTGCCAGCAGCCGCCGGAATAGCGGGAGCTCCTACAATGAGCAGTTCTTC. Its protein reads: CASSRRNSGSSYNEQFF.